Following are 10 T cell receptor beta chains from one sample sequenced in a study of shared T cell receptors in the human thymus. Clones were read by immunoSEQ multiplex PCR, and TCRdb kept only the in-frame ones, dropping some. The data contain roughly 710,000 clones, approximately 85% of them singletons. The same data also contributed to another study, on human thymus T cells.

The sample was thymocytes. Receptor source: a girl less than two years old with a congenital heart defect.

The rearrangement uses TRBV19 and TRBJ1-5; no definite D call. V was pared by 3 bases and J by 9 bases, with 18 bases between. The germline CDR1 and CDR2 sequences are LNHDA and SQIVND (reference sequence). CDR3 length equals 15 residues. The CDR3 protein is CASSIHPRVKAPQHF. The CDR3 nucleotides are TGTGCCAGTAGTATCCACCCCCGGGTAAAAGCGCCCCAGCATTTT.

This clone was observed a few times. V usage is TRBV10-3 and J usage is TRBJ1-1; tentative D call: TRBD1 (6 bases). Germline V CDR1 and CDR2: ENHRY, SYGVKD. The CDR3 contains 16 residues. The V and J ends lost 5 bases and 3 bases respectively, with 19 bases between them. The CDR3, as DNA: TGTGCCATCAGTTCCCCCTCGGGGGGCGGGGACACTGAAGCTTTCTTT. Encoded protein: CAISSPSGGGDTEAFF.

The chain links TRBV5-1 to TRBJ2-5; 8 bases match TRBD1. CDR1 and CDR2 (germline): SGHRS, YFSETQ. The CDR3 extends over 14 amino acids. V lost 3 bases, J lost 4 bases, and 5 bases stayed unmatched. The CDR3 here is CASSSRTGRETQYF. CDR3 sequence (DNA): TGCGCCAGCAGCTCAAGGACAGGGAGAGAGACCCAGTACTTC.

This chain uses TRBV7-4 with TRBJ1-6, with 8 positions matching TRBD1. Germline loops: CDR1 SGHVT, CDR2 SQSDAQ. The ends lost 5 bases at V and 10 bases at J; junction bases unmatched: 10. The CDR3 is 15 residues long. The CDR3 loop is CASSLPTGEQSPLHF. As DNA, the CDR3 is TGTGCCAGCAGCCTTCCGACAGGGGAGCAGTCACCCCTCCACTTT.

This clone was seen a handful of times. V is TRBV19 and J is TRBJ1-5; D may be TRBD1 (6 bases). The CDR3 consists of 14 residues. The germline gives CDR1 LNHDA, CDR2 SQIVND (reference sequence). The V and J ends lost 2 bases and 4 bases respectively, with 9 bases between them. The CDR3 DNA sequence: TGTGCCAGTAGTATATTAAGGGGGAATCAGCCCCAGCATTTT. Its translation: CASSILRGNQPQHF.

V gene TRBV5-1 combines with J gene TRBJ2-5; 8 bases agree with TRBD2. The CDR3 runs to 18 residues. Per germline, CDR1 SGHRS and CDR2 YFSETQ. The V gene end was trimmed by 0 bases and the J gene end by 5 bases; junction bases not matched to a gene: 15. DNA of the CDR3: TGCGCCAGCAGCTTGGGAGTAGCGGGGCTCTATGTTGGGGAGACCCAGTACTTC. Protein: CASSLGVAGLYVGETQYF. The full variable domain, completed using reference TRBV5-1 and TRBJ2-5, is KAGVTQTPRYLIKTRGQQVTLSCSPISGHRSVSWYQQTPGQGLQFLFEYFSETQRNKGNFPGRFSGRQFSNSRSEMNVSTLELGDSALYLCASSLGVAGLYVGETQYFGPGTRLLVL.

The chain has TRBV7-9 and TRBJ1-2, with a weak D call TRBD1 (6 bases). Deletions cut 4 bases from V and 2 bases from J, with 14 bases between. Germline assignment: CDR1 SEHNR and CDR2 FQNEAQ (reference sequence). The CDR3 extends over 15 amino acids. This CDR3 is CASSSDRPQNYGYTF. The CDR3 bases are TGTGCCAGCAGCTCCGACAGGCCCCAAAACTATGGCTACACCTTC.

As for this clone: At one end the junction does not follow the germline gene, possibly because of a read error. The CDR3 loop reads CASSPGTGLLALF. The CDR3 DNA follows: TGTGCCAGCAGCCCAGGGACAGGGCTACTTGCCCTCTTC. The J gene is TRBJ2-7, the V gene TRBV5-6; 9 nucleotides align to TRBD1. This CDR3 comprises 13 residues. Per the germline V gene, CDR1 is SGHDT and CDR2 is YYEEEE.

The chain links TRBV5-8 to TRBJ2-3, with 9 positions matching TRBD2. The CDR3 is made up of 19 amino acids. Germline loops: CDR1 SGHTS, CDR2 YDEGEE. Unmatched junction bases numbered 13, after V lost 0 bases and J lost 2 bases. CDR3 nucleotides: TGTGCCAGCAGCTTGGGTTCAACAGCGGGGGGAAGACCCACAGATACGCAGTATTTT. This codes for CASSLGSTAGGRPTDTQYF.

The J gene is TRBJ1-4, the V gene TRBV9; D gene unclear. V shed 1 base and J shed 0 bases, with 4 bases lying between them. The CDR3 spans 14 residues. Germline V gene lookup returns CDR1 SGDLS and CDR2 YYNGEE. The CDR3 is CASSVHSTNEKLFF. Written as DNA, the CDR3 is TGTGCCAGCAGCGTACACTCAACTAATGAAAAACTGTTTTTT.